This passage covers 15 T cell receptor beta chains from one sample sequenced in a study of blood T cells in healthy people across ages. Primers used in a second PCR of roughly 6 to 11 cycles were a sample-barcoded 5' primer and a J-beta primer mix. TCRdb fed the 5' RACE reads into MiXCR, producing one record per CDR3 protein. The sample consists of some 930,000 distinct CDR3 sequences, 25% to 35% of them appearing once. This sample also appeared in a second study, on T cells of mothers and their children.

Sequencing was performed on blood. The receptors were sampled from a woman in her 40s in good health.

This clonotype was counted only a few times. CDR3 coding DNA: TGCAGCGGGCGAAGGTCAGGAGACGCCGGGGAGCTGTTTTTT. This gives the protein CSGRRSGDAGELFF. The chain combines TRBV29-1 with TRBJ2-2; D gene ambiguous. V was pared by 7 bases and J by 6 bases, with 18 bases between. The CDR3 spans 14 residues. Germline V gene lookup returns CDR1 SQVTM and CDR2 ANQGSEA.

To note about this clonotype: One end of the junction fails to match germline, which may point to a read error. The V call is TRBV5-1, the J call TRBJ1-2, with no clear D. The CDR3 extends over 15 amino acids. Germline V gene data show CDR1 as SGHRS and CDR2 as YFSETQ. CDR3 nucleotides: TGCGCCAGCAGCCCAGGCGAAGTCCCCTACTATGACTACACCTTC. It yields the protein CASSPGEVPYYDYTF.

The genes are TRBV2 and TRBJ2-2; D might be TRBD1 (5 bases). This CDR3 spans 16 amino acids. CDR1 is SNHLY and CDR2 is FYNNEI in the germline V gene. V was pared by 7 bases and J by 7 bases, with 22 bases between. For the CDR3, the DNA is TGTGCCAGCAACCCAATATCGGGCAGGGCTATCGGGGAGCTGTTTTTT. Amino acid sequence: CASNPISGRAIGELFF.

This clonotype was picked up many times. Germline is not matched at one junction end, which may reflect a read error. The chain has TRBV28 and TRBJ1-6; D unresolved. Germline V gene sequence: CDR1 MDHEN, CDR2 SYDVKM. The CDR3 length is 13 residues. CDR3 coding DNA: TGTGCCAGCAATTTAATCCCACGTTCACCCCTCCACTTT. Amino acid sequence: CASNLIPRSPLHF.

The chain uses TRBV28 and TRBJ2-7; 8 positions agree with TRBD2. The CDR3 loop spans 15 amino acids. Germline loops: CDR1 MDHEN, CDR2 SYDVKM. V dropped 2 bases and J dropped 4; count of bases not matched to a gene: 7. The CDR3 DNA reads as TGTGCCAGCAGTTTAAGGCGGGGGGCGGTATACGAGCAGTACTTC. Its protein product is CASSLRRGAVYEQYF.

This clonotype was counted ten times or more. The chain employs TRBV12-3 or TRBV12-4 and TRBJ2-5; D gene unclear. The CDR3 has 10 amino acids. Trimming left V 8 bases short and J 5 bases short, with 6 bases between. The CDR3 sequence: CASGDETQYF. The CDR3 DNA is TGTGCCAGCGGAGACGAGACCCAGTACTTC.

This chain links TRBV4-3 with TRBJ2-5; 8 nucleotides line up with TRBD2. Judging by the DNA end, TRBJ2-7 fits better; the J call may be wrong. Germline loops: CDR1 LGHNA, CDR2 YSLEER. CDR3 length equals 20 residues. DNA of the CDR3: TGCGCCAGCAGCCAAGCTCGCGGTCTAGCGGGTACCCCTTTTTTTTCCGAGCAGTACTTC. Protein: CASSQARGLAGTPFFSEQYF.

This clonotype came up many times. This rearrangement joins TRBV7-2 to TRBJ2-5, with 8 nucleotides matching TRBD1. Looked up from germline, CDR1 is SGHTA and CDR2 is FQGNSA. The CDR3 has 15 residues. J was trimmed by 2 bases and V by 5 bases; bases with no gene match: 7. CDR3 in amino acids: CASSPRTGKQETQYF. The CDR3 DNA reads as TGTGCCAGCAGCCCTAGGACAGGGAAACAAGAGACCCAGTACTTC.

The rearrangement joins TRBV5-4 to TRBJ2-5; the D is unclear. The germline V gene encodes CDR1 SGHNT and CDR2 YYREEE (reference sequence). The CDR3 extends over 14 amino acids. V gave up 0 bases and J gave up 1 base, with 7 bases separating them. The chain's CDR3 is CASSLVDVQETQYF. The CDR3 nucleotides read TGTGCCAGCAGCTTGGTGGACGTCCAAGAGACCCAGTACTTC.

This clonotype was counted only a few times. The J gene is TRBJ1-2, the V gene TRBV28, with D perhaps matching TRBD1 (5 bases). V was shortened by 3 bases and J by 11 bases, with 16 bases between the two germline ends. Germline assignment: CDR1 MDHEN and CDR2 SYDVKM. The CDR3 has 13 amino acids. The CDR3 sequence is CASSLGQPLLYTF. In nucleotides, the CDR3 is TGTGCCAGCAGTTTGGGGCAGCCTCTACTATACACCTTC.

This clonotype has more than one count but fewer than ten. The rearrangement joins TRBV7-3 to TRBJ2-5; the D gene is possibly TRBD2 (5 bases). The germline gives CDR1 SGHTA, CDR2 FQGTGA. The CDR3 has 14 residues. V lost 1 base and J 2 bases, leaving 8 bases between the germline ends. In DNA, the CDR3 is TGTGCCAGCAGCTTAAGCGGGTGGCAAGAGACCCAGTACTTC. Amino acids: CASSLSGWQETQYF.

The chain is built from TRBV6-6 and TRBJ2-3; 12 nucleotides agree with TRBD2. With 6 bases clipped from V and 0 bases from J, the junction kept 1 base outside the gene matches. The germline V gene has CDR1 MNHNY and CDR2 SVGAGI (reference sequence). The CDR3 extends over 15 amino acids. CDR3 amino acids: CASRGTSGSTDTQYF. The CDR3 DNA reads as TGTGCCAGCAGGGGGACTAGCGGGAGCACAGATACGCAGTATTTT.

This clonotype was counted ten times or more. The chain is built from TRBV5-1 and TRBJ2-3, with a weak D call TRBD2 (5 bases). Germline CDR1 reads SGHRS; CDR2 reads YFSETQ. CDR3 length: 16 amino acids. Trimming cost V 0 bases and J 3 bases, with 14 bases left between them. CDR3 loop: CASSLALARATDTQYF. The CDR3 DNA sequence: TGCGCCAGCAGCTTGGCCCTAGCACGGGCGACAGATACGCAGTATTTT.

This clonotype was recorded many times. The gene calls are TRBV9 and TRBJ2-7; 7 bases are a match to TRBD1. The trim removed 0 bases at V and 3 bases at J, leaving 6 bases unmatched. The CDR3 extends over 15 amino acids. Germline CDR1 SGDLS, CDR2 YYNGEE. CDR3 residues: CASSVAGQKGYEQYF. The DNA of the CDR3 is TGTGCCAGCAGCGTAGCGGGACAGAAAGGCTACGAGCAGTACTTC.

This rearrangement joins TRBV20-1 to TRBJ1-2; no definite D call. The germline gives CDR1 DFQATT, CDR2 SNEGSKA (reference sequence). V lost 5 bases to trimming and J lost 5 bases, with 21 bases between them. The CDR3 is made up of 15 amino acids. The CDR3 DNA reads TGCAGTGCTTTAGCGGACTTACTCCTGATATATGGCTACACCTTC. Its protein product is CSALADLLLIYGYTF.